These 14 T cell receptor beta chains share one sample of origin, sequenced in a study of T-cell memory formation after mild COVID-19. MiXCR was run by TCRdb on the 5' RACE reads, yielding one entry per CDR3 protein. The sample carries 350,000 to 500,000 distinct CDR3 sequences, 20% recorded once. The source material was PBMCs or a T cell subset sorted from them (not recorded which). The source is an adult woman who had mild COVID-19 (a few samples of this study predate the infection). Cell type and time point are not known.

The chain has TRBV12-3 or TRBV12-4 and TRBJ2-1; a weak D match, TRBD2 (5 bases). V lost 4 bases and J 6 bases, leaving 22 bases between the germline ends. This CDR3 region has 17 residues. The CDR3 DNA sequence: TGTGCCAGCAGTTCTTCACGACTACGAGTGGCCCCCAATGAGCAGTTCTTC. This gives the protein CASSSSRLRVAPNEQFF.

CDR3: CASSYRARTSTDTQYF. In DNA form, the CDR3 reads TGTGCCAGCAGTTACAGGGCCCGAACTAGCACAGATACGCAGTATTTT. The chain is built from TRBV7-9 and TRBJ2-3; D is possibly TRBD1 (6 bases). This CDR3 comprises 16 residues. V lost 6 bases to trimming and J lost 0 bases, with 16 bases between them. Germline lookup yields CDR1 SEHNR and CDR2 FQNEAQ (reference sequence).

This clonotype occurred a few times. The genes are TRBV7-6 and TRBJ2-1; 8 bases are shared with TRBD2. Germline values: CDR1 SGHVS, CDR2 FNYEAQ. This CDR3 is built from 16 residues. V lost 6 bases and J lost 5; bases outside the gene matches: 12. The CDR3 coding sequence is TGTGCCAGCAGTCAACTCGGGACTAGAGGAAACAATGAGCAGTTCTTC. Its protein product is CASSQLGTRGNNEQFF.

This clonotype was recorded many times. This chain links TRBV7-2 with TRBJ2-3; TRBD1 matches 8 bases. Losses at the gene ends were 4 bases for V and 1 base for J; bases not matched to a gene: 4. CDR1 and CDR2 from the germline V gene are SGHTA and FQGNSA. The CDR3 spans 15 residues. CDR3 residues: CASSSDRGGTDTQYF. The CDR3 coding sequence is TGTGCCAGCAGCTCCGACAGGGGTGGCACAGATACGCAGTATTTT. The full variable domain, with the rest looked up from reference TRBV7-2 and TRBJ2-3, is GAGVSQSPSNKVTEKGKDVELRCDPISGHTALYWYRQSLGQGLEFLIYFQGNSAPDKSGLPSDRFSAERTGGSVSTLTIQRTQQEDSAVYLCASSSDRGGTDTQYFGPGTRLTVL.

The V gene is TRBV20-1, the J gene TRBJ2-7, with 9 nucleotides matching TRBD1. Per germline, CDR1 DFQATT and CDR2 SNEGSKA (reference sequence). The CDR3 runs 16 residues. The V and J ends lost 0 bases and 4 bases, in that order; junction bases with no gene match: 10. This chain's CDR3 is CSARDWLGQGLYEQYF. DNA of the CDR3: TGCAGTGCTAGAGATTGGTTGGGACAGGGACTGTACGAGCAGTACTTC.

This CDR3 is CASSMGGYEQYF. The CDR3 DNA sequence: TGTGCCAGCAGTATGGGAGGATACGAGCAGTACTTC. This rearrangement joins TRBV25-1 to TRBJ2-7; D perhaps matches TRBD2 (6 bases). Germline V gene sequence: CDR1 MGHDK, CDR2 SYGVNS. Trimming removed 5 bases at V and 4 bases at J, with 9 bases between. This CDR3 has 12 amino acids.

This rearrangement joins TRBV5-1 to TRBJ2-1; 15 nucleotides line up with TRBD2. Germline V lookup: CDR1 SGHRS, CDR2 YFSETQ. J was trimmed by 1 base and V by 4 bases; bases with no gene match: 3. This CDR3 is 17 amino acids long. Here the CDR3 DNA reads TGCGCCAGCAGCCCGGGACTAGCGGGGGGTTCCTACAATGAGCAGTTCTTC. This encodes CASSPGLAGGSYNEQFF.

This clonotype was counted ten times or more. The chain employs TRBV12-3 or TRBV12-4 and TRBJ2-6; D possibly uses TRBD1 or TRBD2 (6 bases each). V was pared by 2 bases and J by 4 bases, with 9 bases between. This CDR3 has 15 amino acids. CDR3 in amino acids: CASSLRGAGANVLTF. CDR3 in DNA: TGTGCCAGCAGTTTAAGGGGGGCGGGGGCCAACGTCCTGACTTTC.

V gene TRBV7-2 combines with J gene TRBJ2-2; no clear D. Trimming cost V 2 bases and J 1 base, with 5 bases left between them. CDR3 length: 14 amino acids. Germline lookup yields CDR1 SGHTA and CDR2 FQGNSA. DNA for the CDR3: TGTGCCAGCAGCTTAAACGGGAACACCGGGGAGCTGTTTTTT. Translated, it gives CASSLNGNTGELFF.

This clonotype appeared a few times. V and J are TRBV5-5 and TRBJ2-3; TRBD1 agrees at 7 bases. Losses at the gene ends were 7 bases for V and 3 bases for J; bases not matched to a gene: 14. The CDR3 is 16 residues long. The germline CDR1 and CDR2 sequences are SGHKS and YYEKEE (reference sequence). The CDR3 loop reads CASVFTGARGTDTQYF. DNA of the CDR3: TGTGCCAGCGTTTTTACCGGTGCCAGGGGGACAGATACGCAGTATTTT.

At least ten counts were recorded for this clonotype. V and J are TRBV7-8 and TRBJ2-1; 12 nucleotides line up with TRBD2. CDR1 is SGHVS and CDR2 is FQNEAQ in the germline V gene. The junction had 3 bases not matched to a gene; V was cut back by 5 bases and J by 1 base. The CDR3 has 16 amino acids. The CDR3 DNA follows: TGTGCCAGCAGCCGGACTAGCGGGAATTCCTACAATGAGCAGTTCTTC. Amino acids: CASSRTSGNSYNEQFF.

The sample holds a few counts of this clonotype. Here the CDR3 DNA reads TGTGCCAGCCAACCCCTCCCAGGGGAAAAACAAGAGACCCAGTACTTC. Translation: CASQPLPGEKQETQYF. The chain recombines TRBV25-1 with TRBJ2-5, with TRBD1 as a possible D gene (6 bases). The length of the CDR3 is 16 residues. Germline-derived CDR1 and CDR2 are MGHDK and SYGVNS. V was trimmed by 8 bases and J by 2 bases, leaving 21 bases between them.

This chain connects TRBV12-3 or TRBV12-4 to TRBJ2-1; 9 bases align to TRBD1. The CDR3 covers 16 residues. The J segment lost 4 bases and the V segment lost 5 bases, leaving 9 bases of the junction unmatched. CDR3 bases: TGTGCCAGCAGTCGAACCGGGACAGGGACTTACAATGAGCAGTTCTTC. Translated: CASSRTGTGTYNEQFF.

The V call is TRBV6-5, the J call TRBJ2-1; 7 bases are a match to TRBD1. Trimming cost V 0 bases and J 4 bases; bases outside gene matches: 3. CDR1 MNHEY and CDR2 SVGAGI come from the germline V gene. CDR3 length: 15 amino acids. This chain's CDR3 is CASSYSATGYNEQFF. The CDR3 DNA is TGTGCCAGCAGTTACTCAGCGACAGGGTACAATGAGCAGTTCTTC.